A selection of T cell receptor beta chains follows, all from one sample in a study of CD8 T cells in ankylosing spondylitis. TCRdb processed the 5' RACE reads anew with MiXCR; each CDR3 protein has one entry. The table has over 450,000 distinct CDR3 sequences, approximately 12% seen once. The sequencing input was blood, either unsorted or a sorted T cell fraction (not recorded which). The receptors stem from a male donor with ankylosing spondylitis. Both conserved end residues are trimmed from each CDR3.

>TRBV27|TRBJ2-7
ASSSYLAGGPDEQY
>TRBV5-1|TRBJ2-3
ASRESRGVLRSTDTQY
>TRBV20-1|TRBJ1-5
SASKGANQPQH
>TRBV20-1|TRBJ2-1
SARGLAQF
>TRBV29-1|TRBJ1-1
SVGVSVNTEAF
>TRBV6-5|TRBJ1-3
ASSWRGNGNTIY
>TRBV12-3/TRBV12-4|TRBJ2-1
ASSQPRGSVNNEQF
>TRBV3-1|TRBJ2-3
ASSDTGALTDTQY
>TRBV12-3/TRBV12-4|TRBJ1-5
ASSDRVGNQPQH
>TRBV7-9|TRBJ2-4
ASSFQGAAKNIQY
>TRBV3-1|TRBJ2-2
ASSRWTGDTGELF
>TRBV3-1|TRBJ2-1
ASSQGHRAPLLNNEQF
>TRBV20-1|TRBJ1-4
SARDLAREGEKLY
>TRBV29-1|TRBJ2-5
SVVVKQETQY
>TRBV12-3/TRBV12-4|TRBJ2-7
ASSWTGGTYEQY
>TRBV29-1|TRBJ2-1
SVAGETSGTEQF
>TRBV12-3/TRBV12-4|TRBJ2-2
ASSWGSGNTGELF
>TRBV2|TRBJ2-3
ASRWTSTTDTQY
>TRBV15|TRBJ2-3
ATSRGTAGGGATDTQY
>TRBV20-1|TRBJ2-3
SASPRGERGTDTQY
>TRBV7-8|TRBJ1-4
ASSWGGGRHEKLF
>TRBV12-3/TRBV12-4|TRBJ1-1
ASSSLQGTEAF
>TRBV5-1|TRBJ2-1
ASSFLAGADNEQF
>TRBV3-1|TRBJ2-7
ASSQKTSATYEQY
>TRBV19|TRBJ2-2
ASNGDMVAGELF
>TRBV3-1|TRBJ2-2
ASSSLGLADTGELF
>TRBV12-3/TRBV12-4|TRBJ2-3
ASSLYLVNTDTQY
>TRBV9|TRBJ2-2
ASSPGAGGDTGELF
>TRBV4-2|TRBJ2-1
ASSQDGQGSSYNEQF
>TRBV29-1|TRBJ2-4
SVSISGSSRNIQY
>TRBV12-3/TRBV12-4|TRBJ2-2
ASTPTSGRAGELF
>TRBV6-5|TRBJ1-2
ASSYPSGLYGYT
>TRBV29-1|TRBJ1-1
SARTGMNTEAF
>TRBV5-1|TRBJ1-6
ASSLETGGNSPLH
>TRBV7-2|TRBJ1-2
ASSPEPLLGYT
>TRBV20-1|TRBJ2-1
SAPGLAGWAYNEQF
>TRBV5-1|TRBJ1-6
ASSLVQGAPPLH
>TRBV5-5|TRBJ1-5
ASSLAVGRHQPQH
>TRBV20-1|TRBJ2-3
SAQGREWSDTQY
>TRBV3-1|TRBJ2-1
ASSQDWASGRDEQF
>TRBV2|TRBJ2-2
ASRWVATGELF